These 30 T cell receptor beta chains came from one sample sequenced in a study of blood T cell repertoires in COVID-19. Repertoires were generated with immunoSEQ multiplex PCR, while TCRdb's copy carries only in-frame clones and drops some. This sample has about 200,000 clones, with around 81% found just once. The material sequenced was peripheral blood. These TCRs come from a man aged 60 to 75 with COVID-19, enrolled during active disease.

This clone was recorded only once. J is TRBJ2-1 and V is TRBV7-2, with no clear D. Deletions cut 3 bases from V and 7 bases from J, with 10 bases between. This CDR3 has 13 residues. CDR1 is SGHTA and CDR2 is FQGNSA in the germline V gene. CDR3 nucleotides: TGTGCCAGCAGCTTGAGCACCGGGAATGAGCAGTTCTTC. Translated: CASSLSTGNEQFF.

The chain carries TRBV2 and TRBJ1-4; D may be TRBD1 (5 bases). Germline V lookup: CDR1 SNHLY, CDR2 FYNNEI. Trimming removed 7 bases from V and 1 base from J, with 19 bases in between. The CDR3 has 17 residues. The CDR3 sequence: CASTSSGSGQTNEKLFF. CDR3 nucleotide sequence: TGTGCCAGCACTTCATCAGGCTCAGGACAAACTAATGAAAAACTGTTTTTT.

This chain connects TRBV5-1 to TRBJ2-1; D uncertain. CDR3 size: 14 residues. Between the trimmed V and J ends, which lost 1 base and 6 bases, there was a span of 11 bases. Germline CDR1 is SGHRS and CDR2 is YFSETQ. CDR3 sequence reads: CASSLRRLGNEQFF. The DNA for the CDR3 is TGCGCCAGCAGCTTGCGCCGACTGGGCAATGAGCAGTTCTTC.

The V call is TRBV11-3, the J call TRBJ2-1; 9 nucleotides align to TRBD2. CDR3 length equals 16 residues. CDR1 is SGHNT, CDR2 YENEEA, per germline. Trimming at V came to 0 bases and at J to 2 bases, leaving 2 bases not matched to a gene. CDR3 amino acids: CASSLDSGSPYNEQFF. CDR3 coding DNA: TGTGCCAGCAGCTTAGATAGCGGGAGCCCCTACAATGAGCAGTTCTTC.

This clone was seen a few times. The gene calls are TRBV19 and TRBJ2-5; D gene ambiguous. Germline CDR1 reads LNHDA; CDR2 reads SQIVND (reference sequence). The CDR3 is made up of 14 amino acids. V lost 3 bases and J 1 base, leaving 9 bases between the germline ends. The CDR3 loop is CASSIFRSQETQYF. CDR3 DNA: TGTGCCAGTAGTATTTTCCGTTCCCAAGAGACCCAGTACTTC.

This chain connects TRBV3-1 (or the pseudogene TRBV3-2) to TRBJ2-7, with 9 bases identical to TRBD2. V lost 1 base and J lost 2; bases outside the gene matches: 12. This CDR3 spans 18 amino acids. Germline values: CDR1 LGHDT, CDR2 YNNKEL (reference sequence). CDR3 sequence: CASSQARSSGTFTYEQYF. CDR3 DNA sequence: TGTGCCAGCAGCCAAGCGAGGTCTAGCGGGACCTTCACCTACGAGCAGTACTTC.

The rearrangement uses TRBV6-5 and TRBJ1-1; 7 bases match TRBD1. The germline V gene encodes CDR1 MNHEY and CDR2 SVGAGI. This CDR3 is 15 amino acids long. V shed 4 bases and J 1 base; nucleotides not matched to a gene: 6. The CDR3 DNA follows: TGTGCCAGCAGTTTCACAGGGGCTAAGAACACTGAAGCTTTCTTT. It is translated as CASSFTGAKNTEAFF.

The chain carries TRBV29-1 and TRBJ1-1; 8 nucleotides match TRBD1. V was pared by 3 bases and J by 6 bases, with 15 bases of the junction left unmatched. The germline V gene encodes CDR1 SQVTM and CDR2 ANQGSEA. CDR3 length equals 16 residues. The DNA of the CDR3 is TGCAGCGTTGAGGGGCGGACAGGGAGACGGGCTGCTGAAGCTTTCTTT. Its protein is CSVEGRTGRRAAEAFF.

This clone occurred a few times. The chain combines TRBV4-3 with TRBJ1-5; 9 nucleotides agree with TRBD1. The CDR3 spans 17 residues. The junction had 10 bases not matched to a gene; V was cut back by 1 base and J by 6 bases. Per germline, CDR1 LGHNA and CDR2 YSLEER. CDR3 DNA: TGCGCCAGCAGCCAAGGGTTCACAGGGGGCATGGGTCAGCCCCAGCATTTT. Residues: CASSQGFTGGMGQPQHF.

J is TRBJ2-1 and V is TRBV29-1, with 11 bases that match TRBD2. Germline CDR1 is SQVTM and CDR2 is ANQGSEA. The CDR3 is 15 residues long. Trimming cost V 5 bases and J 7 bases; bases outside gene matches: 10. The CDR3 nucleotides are TGCAGCGTTCCCTGGGATAGCGGGAGGGTAAATGAGCAGTTCTTC. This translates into CSVPWDSGRVNEQFF.

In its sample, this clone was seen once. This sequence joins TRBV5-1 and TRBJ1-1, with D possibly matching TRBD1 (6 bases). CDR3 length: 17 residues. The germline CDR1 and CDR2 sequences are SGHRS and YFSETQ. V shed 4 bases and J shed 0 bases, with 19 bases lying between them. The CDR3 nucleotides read TGCGCCAGCAGCCCACAGGGTTCGTATTCTATGAACACTGAAGCTTTCTTT. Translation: CASSPQGSYSMNTEAFF.

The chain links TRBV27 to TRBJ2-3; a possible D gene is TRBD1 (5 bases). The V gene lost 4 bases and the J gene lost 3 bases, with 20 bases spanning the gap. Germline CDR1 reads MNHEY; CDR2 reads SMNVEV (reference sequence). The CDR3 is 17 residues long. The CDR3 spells CASSSPVQAYGTDTQYF. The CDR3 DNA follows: TGTGCCAGCAGTTCCCCTGTACAGGCTTACGGGACAGATACGCAGTATTTT.

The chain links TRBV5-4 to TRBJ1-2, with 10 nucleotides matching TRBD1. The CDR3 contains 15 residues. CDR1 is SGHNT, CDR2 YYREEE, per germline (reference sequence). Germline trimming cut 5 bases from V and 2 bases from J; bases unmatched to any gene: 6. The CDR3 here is CASSRPGQGNYGYTF. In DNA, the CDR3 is TGTGCCAGCAGTCGACCGGGACAGGGGAACTATGGCTACACCTTC.

The CDR3: CASSPAGTQETQYF. DNA for the CDR3: TGTGCCAGCAGCCCCGCCGGTACTCAAGAGACCCAGTACTTC. This rearrangement joins TRBV11-2 to TRBJ2-5; no reliable D call. CDR3 size: 14 residues. The germline CDR1 and CDR2 sequences are SGHAT and FQNNGV. V lost 5 bases to trimming and J lost 2 bases, with 12 bases between them.

CDR3 nucleotide sequence: TGTGCCAGCAGAGGAGGTAGCAATCAGCCCCAGCATTTT. Its protein product is CASRGGSNQPQHF. The chain joins TRBV6-5 to TRBJ1-5, with D unresolved. Trimming removed 6 bases at V and 0 bases at J, with 6 bases between. CDR3 length equals 13 residues. CDR1 MNHEY and CDR2 SVGAGI come from the germline V gene.

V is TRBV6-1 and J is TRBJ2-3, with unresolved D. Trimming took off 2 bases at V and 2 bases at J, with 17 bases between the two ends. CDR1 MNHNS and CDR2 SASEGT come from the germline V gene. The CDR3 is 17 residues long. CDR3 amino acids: CASSESRTTSFTDTQYF. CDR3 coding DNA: TGTGCCAGCAGTGAATCACGCACAACCTCATTCACAGATACGCAGTATTTT.

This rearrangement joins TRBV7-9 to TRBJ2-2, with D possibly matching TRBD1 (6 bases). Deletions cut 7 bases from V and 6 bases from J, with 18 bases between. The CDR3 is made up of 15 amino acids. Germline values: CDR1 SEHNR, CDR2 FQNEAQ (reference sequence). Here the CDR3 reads CASTRATGSAGELFF. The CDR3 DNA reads TGTGCCAGCACAAGGGCTACAGGGTCCGCCGGGGAGCTGTTTTTT. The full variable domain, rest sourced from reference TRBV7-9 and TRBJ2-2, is DTGVSQNPRHKITKRGQNVTFRCDPISEHNRLYWYRQTLGQGPEFLTYFQNEAQLEKSRLLSDRFSAERPKGSFSTLEIQRTEQGDSAMYLCASTRATGSAGELFFGEGSRLTVL.

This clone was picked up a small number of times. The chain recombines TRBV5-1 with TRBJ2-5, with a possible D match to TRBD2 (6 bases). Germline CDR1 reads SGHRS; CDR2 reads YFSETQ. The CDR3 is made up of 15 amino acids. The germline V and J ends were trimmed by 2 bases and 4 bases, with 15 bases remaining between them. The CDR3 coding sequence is TGCGCCAGCAGCTTCAGCGGGCACCAATCAGAGACCCAGTACTTC. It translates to CASSFSGHQSETQYF.

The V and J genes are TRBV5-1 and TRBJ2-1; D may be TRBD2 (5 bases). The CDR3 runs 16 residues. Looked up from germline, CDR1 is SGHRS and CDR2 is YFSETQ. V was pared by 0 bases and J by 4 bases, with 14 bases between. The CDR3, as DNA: TGCGCCAGCAGCTTGGCCGAGGGAAACTTGTACAATGAGCAGTTCTTC. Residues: CASSLAEGNLYNEQFF. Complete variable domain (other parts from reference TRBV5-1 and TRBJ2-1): KAGVTQTPRYLIKTRGQQVTLSCSPISGHRSVSWYQQTPGQGLQFLFEYFSETQRNKGNFPGRFSGRQFSNSRSEMNVSTLELGDSALYLCASSLAEGNLYNEQFFGPGTRLTVL.

CDR3 in amino acids: CASSQDGHRTDTQYF. CDR3 coding DNA: TGCGCCAGCAGCCAAGATGGACACCGCACAGATACGCAGTATTTT. V is TRBV4-3 and J is TRBJ2-3, with D possibly being TRBD1 (5 bases). Between the trimmed V and J ends, which lost 0 bases and 1 base, there was a span of 8 bases. CDR1 LGHNA and CDR2 YSLEER come from the germline V gene. CDR3 length: 15 residues.

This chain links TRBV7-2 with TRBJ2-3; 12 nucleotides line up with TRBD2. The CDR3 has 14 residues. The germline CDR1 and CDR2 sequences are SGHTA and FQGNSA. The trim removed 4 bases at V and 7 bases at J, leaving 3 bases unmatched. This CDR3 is CASSSGLAGHTQYF. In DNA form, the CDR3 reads TGTGCCAGCAGCTCGGGACTAGCGGGCCATACGCAGTATTTT.

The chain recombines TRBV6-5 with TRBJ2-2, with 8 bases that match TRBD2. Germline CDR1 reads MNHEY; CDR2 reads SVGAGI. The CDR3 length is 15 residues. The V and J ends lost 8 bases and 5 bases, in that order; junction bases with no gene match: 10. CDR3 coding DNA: TGTGCCAGCTTCCCCGGGGGGGTATTGACCGGGGAGCTGTTTTTT. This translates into CASFPGGVLTGELFF.

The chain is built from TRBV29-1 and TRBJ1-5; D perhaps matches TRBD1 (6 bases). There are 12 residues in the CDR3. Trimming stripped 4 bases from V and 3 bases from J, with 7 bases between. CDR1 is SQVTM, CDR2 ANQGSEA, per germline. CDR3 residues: CSVGDINQPQHF. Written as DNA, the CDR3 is TGCAGCGTTGGGGACATCAATCAGCCCCAGCATTTT.

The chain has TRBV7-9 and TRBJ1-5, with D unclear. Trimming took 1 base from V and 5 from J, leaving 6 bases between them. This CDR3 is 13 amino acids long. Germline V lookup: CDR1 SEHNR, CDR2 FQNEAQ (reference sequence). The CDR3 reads CASSLGHDQPQHF. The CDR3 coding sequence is TGTGCCAGCAGCTTAGGACACGATCAGCCCCAGCATTTT. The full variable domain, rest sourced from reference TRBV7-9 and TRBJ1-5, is DTGVSQNPRHKITKRGQNVTFRCDPISEHNRLYWYRQTLGQGPEFLTYFQNEAQLEKSRLLSDRFSAERPKGSFSTLEIQRTEQGDSAMYLCASSLGHDQPQHFGDGTRLSIL.

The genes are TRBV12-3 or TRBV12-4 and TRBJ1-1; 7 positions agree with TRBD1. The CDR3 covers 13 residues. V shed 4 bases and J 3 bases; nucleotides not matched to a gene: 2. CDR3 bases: TGTGCCAGCAGTTGGGGGACAGACACTGAAGCTTTCTTT. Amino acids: CASSWGTDTEAFF.

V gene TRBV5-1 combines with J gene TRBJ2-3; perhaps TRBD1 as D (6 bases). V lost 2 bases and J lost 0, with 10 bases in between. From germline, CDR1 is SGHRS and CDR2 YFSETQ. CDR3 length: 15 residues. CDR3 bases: TGCGCCAGCAGCTTAATGGGACACAGCACAGATACGCAGTATTTT. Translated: CASSLMGHSTDTQYF.

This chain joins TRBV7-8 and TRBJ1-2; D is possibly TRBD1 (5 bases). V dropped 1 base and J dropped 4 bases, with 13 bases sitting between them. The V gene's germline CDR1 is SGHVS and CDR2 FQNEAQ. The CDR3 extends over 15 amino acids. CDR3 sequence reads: CASSLDGGEGYGYTF. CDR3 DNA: TGTGCCAGCAGCTTAGATGGGGGGGAGGGCTATGGCTACACCTTC.

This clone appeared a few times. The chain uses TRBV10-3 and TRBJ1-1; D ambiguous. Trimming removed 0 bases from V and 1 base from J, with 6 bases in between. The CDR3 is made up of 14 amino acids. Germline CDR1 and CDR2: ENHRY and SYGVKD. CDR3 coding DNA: TGTGCCATCAGTGAGTCGGGAGGGAACACTGAAGCTTTCTTT. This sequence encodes CAISESGGNTEAFF.

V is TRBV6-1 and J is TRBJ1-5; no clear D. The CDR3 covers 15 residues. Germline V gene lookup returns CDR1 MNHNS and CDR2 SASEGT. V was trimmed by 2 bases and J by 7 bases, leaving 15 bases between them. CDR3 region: CASSEFSWEGQPQHF. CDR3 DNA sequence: TGTGCCAGCAGTGAATTCTCCTGGGAGGGCCAGCCCCAGCATTTT.

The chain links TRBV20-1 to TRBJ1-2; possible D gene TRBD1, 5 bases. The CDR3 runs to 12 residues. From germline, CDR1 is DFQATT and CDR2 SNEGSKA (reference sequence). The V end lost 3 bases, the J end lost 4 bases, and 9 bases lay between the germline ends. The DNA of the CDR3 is TGCAGTGCTAGTAGCAGGGTCTATGGCTACACCTTC. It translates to CSASSRVYGYTF.